This TCR beta chain appears in the sequencing data of a study of CD8 T cells in ankylosing spondylitis. From the 5' RACE reads, TCRdb called clonotypes with MiXCR, one entry per CDR3 protein. The sample records about 140,000 distinct CDR3 sequences, about a third being singletons. CDR1 is DFQATT, CDR2 SNEGSKA, per germline (reference sequence). Trimming shortened V by 0 bases and J by 2 bases, and 15 bases separated the two germline ends. The CDR3 runs to 16 residues. The chain couples TRBV20-1 to TRBJ2-3, with D perhaps matching TRBD2 (7 bases). Sequenced sample: synovial fluid, either unsorted or a sorted T cell fraction (not recorded which). This sequence was found in a male donor with ankylosing spondylitis. CDR3 coding DNA: TGCAGTGCTAGAGATTGGAGGGGGGGATCCACAGATACGCAGTATTTT. It yields the protein CSARDWRGGSTDTQYF.